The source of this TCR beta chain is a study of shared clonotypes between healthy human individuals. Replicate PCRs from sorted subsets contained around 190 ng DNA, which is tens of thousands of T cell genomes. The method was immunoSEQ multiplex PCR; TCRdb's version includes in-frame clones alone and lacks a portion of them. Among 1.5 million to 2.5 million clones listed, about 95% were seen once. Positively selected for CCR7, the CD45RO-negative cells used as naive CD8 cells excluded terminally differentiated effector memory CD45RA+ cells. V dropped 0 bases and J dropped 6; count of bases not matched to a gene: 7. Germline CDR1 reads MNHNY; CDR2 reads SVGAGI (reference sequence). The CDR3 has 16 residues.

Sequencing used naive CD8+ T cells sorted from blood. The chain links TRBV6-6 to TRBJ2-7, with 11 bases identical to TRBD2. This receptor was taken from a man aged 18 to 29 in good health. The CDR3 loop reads CASSYSVGLAGGEQYF. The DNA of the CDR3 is TGTGCCAGCAGTTACTCTGTTGGCCTAGCGGGAGGCGAGCAGTACTTC.